This T cell receptor beta chain was observed in a study of identical twins. The V end lost 3 bases, the J end lost 4 bases, and 16 bases lay between the germline ends. The germline V gene has CDR1 MNHEY and CDR2 SMNVEV (reference sequence). The CDR3 has 16 residues. TCRdb re-analysed the 5' RACE reads in MiXCR, keeping a single row per CDR3 protein. The data show under 900,000 distinct CDR3 sequences, around 12% seen once. Another study also made use of these data, one on yellow fever vaccine responses in identical twins.

The V gene is TRBV27, the J gene TRBJ2-1, with a weak D call TRBD2 (6 bases). The sequence derives from a woman aged 18-29 years in good health. Sample: PBMCs. CDR3 nucleotides: TGTGCCAGCAGTTTCCTGGGTAGCGGTGGGTACAATGAGCAGTTCTTC. Translating it yields CASSFLGSGGYNEQFF.